This T cell receptor beta chain was documented in a study of beta chain features in type 1 diabetes. Turning to this clone: The target antigen is unknown.

One heparinised blood draw, averaging roughly 120 mL, came from each donor. The study's findings and limits: VDJ junctions from patients with type 1 diabetes contained fewer insertions and more deletions. Type 1 diabetes patients had TCRB CDR3s that were shorter (moderately but significantly so) in all four CD4+ subsets.

Losses at the gene ends were 0 bases for V and 3 bases for J; bases not matched to a gene: 0. Germline CDR1 is MNHEY and CDR2 is SVGAGI. The CDR3 loop spans 14 amino acids. Every bit of the isolated RNA underwent reverse transcription, so sequencing read expressed TCRB transcripts. Samples of naive, central memory and regulatory T cells yielded a mean of about 3.5 million reads. Assay: immunoSEQ multiplex PCR; the TCRdb copy retains only in-frame clones and omits some. In the table there are more than 20,000 clones, over 60% of which are singletons. The rearrangement uses TRBV6-5 and TRBJ1-2; 8 nucleotides agree with TRBD1. Sequences were obtained from Tregs from blood. This clonotype originated in a woman in her 40s in good health. In nucleotides, the CDR3 is TGTGCCAGCAGTTACTCGACAGGGGACTATGGCTACACCTTC. Translated: CASSYSTGDYGYTF.